The rows below give T cell receptor beta chains drawn from one sample of a study of CD4 T cells in relation to SARS-CoV-2 and coronaviruses. These receptors lack a known antigen. Clones were read by immunoSEQ multiplex PCR, and TCRdb kept only the in-frame ones, dropping some. The sample yields some 23,000 clones, around 75% seen once. The sample consisted of CD4+ T cells from PBMCs, cultured in vitro. These receptors all stem from a human donor in good health. Both conserved end residues are part of each CDR3. D genes are given only for firm matches. Only some rows state a clone size, as once, few, many or a class for expanded clones.

d_gene | j_gene | v_gene | abundance | CDR3aa | CDR3nt
- | TRBJ2-7 | TRBV7-8 | - | CASSLPPGTYEQYF | TGTGCCAGCAGCTTACCTCCGGGCACCTACGAGCAGTACTTC
- | TRBJ2-7 | TRBV5-1 | - | CASSGGPDRRSYEQYF | TGCGCCAGCAGCGGGGGGCCGGACAGGAGATCCTACGAGCAGTACTTC
TRBD1 | TRBJ2-7 | TRBV9 | few | CASSVGDRVRHEQYF | TGTGCCAGCAGCGTAGGGGACAGGGTACGCCACGAGCAGTACTTC
TRBD1 | TRBJ1-2 | TRBV19 | - | CASSIKPGQGVAGYTF | TGTGCCAGTAGTATAAAGCCCGGGCAGGGGGTTGCTGGCTACACCTTC
- | TRBJ2-1 | TRBV3-1/TRBV3-2 | - | CASRVTPSSYNEQFF | TGTGCCAGCAGAGTCACTCCGAGCTCCTACAATGAGCAGTTCTTC
- | TRBJ1-1 | TRBV18 | few | CASSPPRTVSVTNTEAFF | TGTGCCAGCTCACCACCGCGGACAGTATCAGTGACGAACACTGAAGCTTTCTTT
TRBD2 | TRBJ2-1 | TRBV5-6 | - | CASSYSAGAHYNEQFF | TGTGCCAGCAGCTACTCAGCGGGAGCTCACTACAATGAGCAGTTCTTC
TRBD2 | TRBJ2-2 | TRBV9 | - | CASSVDPAGGTNTGELFF | TGTGCCAGCAGCGTAGACCCAGCGGGAGGCACGAACACCGGGGAGCTGTTTTTT
TRBD1 | TRBJ1-3 | TRBV4-1 | - | CASSHNRGGGNTIYF | TGCGCCAGCAGCCACAACAGGGGAGGTGGAAACACCATATATTTT
- | TRBJ2-1 | TRBV4-1 | - | CASSQDGGWNEQFF | TGCGCCAGCAGCCAAGACGGTGGGTGGAATGAGCAGTTCTTC
- | TRBJ2-3 | TRBV24-1 | - | CATSDQRTPDTQYF | TGTGCCACCAGTGATCAGCGGACTCCCGATACGCAGTATTTT
TRBD2 | TRBJ2-6 | TRBV7-9 | - | CASSFRAAGAGANVLTF | TGTGCCAGCAGCTTTAGGGCAGCGGGGGCTGGGGCCAACGTCCTGACTTTC
- | TRBJ2-4 | TRBV28 | - | CASSFGGGKNIQYF | TGTGCCAGCAGTTTTGGAGGGGGCAAAAACATTCAGTACTTC
- | TRBJ1-5 | TRBV5-6 | - | CASSREPLGPQHF | TGTGCCAGCAGCCGCGAACCGCTCGGGCCCCAGCATTTT
- | TRBJ1-1 | TRBV7-8 | once | CASSSGGVLVTEAFF | TGTGCCAGCAGCTCGGGGGGAGTGTTGGTCACTGAAGCTTTCTTT
- | TRBJ2-7 | TRBV10-1 | few | CASSLSRGYEQYF | TGCGCCAGCAGCCTCTCCAGGGGCTACGAGCAGTACTTC
- | TRBJ2-7 | TRBV30 | - | CAWSPDRMKYF | TGTGCCTGGAGCCCCGACAGGATGAAGTACTTC
- | TRBJ1-4 | TRBV28 | - | CASSFPQPGRDEKLFF | TGTGCCAGCAGTTTCCCACAACCGGGACGGGATGAAAAACTGTTTTTT
- | TRBJ2-4 | TRBV6-5 | - | CASSRPGWTDIQYF | TGTGCCAGCAGTCGTCCTGGCTGGACAGACATTCAGTACTTC
- | TRBJ2-2 | TRBV4-1 | - | CASSLYYDWTGELFF | TGCGCCAGCAGCCTATATTACGACTGGACCGGGGAGCTGTTTTTT
TRBD2 | TRBJ2-1 | TRBV11-3 | - | CASSLLAGEQFF | TGTGCCAGCAGCTTACTAGCGGGTGAGCAGTTCTTC
- | TRBJ2-7 | TRBV11-3 | - | CASSTQRGEQYF | TGTGCCAGCAGCACACAGCGCGGGGAGCAGTACTTC
TRBD1 | TRBJ1-1 | TRBV3-1/TRBV3-2 | - | CASSQVLTGVSTEAFF | TGTGCCAGCAGCCAAGTACTAACAGGGGTAAGCACTGAAGCTTTCTTT
TRBD1 | TRBJ1-1 | TRBV11-2 | - | CASSYGQAQNTEAFF | TGTGCCAGCAGCTACGGACAGGCTCAGAACACTGAAGCTTTCTTT
TRBD1 | TRBJ1-2 | TRBV24-1 | - | CAPGRRQGPPCTF | TGTGCCCCGGGTAGGAGACAGGGGCCCCCGTGCACCTTC
TRBD2 | TRBJ2-1 | TRBV3-1/TRBV3-2 | once | CASSPIYASGAYNEQFF | TGTGCCAGCAGCCCGATTTATGCTAGCGGTGCCTACAATGAGCAGTTCTTC
- | TRBJ2-1 | TRBV9 | - | CASSPREGGIYNEQFF | TGTGCCAGCAGCCCGCGAGAGGGGGGTATCTACAATGAGCAGTTCTTC
- | TRBJ1-1 | TRBV5-1 | - | CASSTDSLNTEAFF | TGCGCCAGCAGCACTGACAGTTTGAACACTGAAGCTTTCTTT
- | TRBJ2-5 | TRBV10-1 | once | CASSEFEQETQYF | TGCGCCAGCAGTGAGTTTGAACAAGAGACCCAGTACTTC
- | TRBJ1-5 | TRBV5-6 | - | CASTRRTSNQPQHF | TGTGCCAGCACCCGACGGACTAGCAATCAGCCCCAGCATTTT
TRBD1 | TRBJ2-1 | TRBV7-3 | - | CASSAYVGDRVRAYNEQFF | TGTGCCAGCAGCGCCTATGTAGGGGACAGGGTCAGGGCCTACAATGAGCAGTTCTTC
TRBD2 | TRBJ2-1 | TRBV11-1 | - | CASSLLLAGEGQFF | TGTGCCAGCAGCTTATTACTAGCGGGAGAGGGGCAGTTCTTC
- | TRBJ2-7 | TRBV6-5 | - | CASTKGLGYEQYF | TGTGCCAGCACCAAGGGCCTCGGCTACGAGCAGTACTTC
TRBD2 | TRBJ2-7 | TRBV2 | - | CASSGTGRVNEQYF | TGTGCCAGCAGTGGGACCGGGAGGGTAAACGAGCAGTACTTC
TRBD1 | TRBJ1-5 | TRBV6-1 | - | CASSEGQGGHQPQHF | TGTGCCAGCAGTGAGGGACAGGGAGGACATCAGCCCCAGCATTTT
- | TRBJ1-6 | TRBV2 | - | CASLRGGTYNSPLHF | TGTGCCAGCCTCCGTGGGGGCACCTATAATTCACCCCTCCACTTT
- | TRBJ2-4 | TRBV19 | - | CASSDQVPRYIQYF | TGTGCCAGTAGTGACCAGGTCCCCAGGTACATTCAGTACTTC
TRBD2 | TRBJ2-1 | TRBV7-2 | - | CASSFGSGSGNEQFF | TGTGCCAGCAGCTTCGGTAGCGGGAGTGGCAATGAGCAGTTCTTC
TRBD1 | TRBJ1-1 | TRBV2 | - | CASINGQGAIRAFF | TGTGCCAGCATTAACGGACAGGGGGCGATTAGGGCTTTCTTT
- | TRBJ2-7 | TRBV2 | - | CASSENSRGLAYHYEQYF | TGTGCCAGCAGTGAAAATTCCAGGGGATTGGCCTATCACTACGAGCAGTACTTC
TRBD1 | TRBJ2-7 | TRBV10-3 | few | CATARQGEDEQYF | TGTGCCACCGCAAGACAGGGGGAGGACGAGCAGTACTTC
TRBD1 | TRBJ2-3 | TRBV24-1 | - | CATSDRGQASDTQYF | TGTGCCACCAGTGACCGGGGACAGGCATCAGATACGCAGTATTTT
- | TRBJ2-1 | TRBV7-3 | - | CASSSSGTGHYNEQFF | TGTGCCAGCAGCTCCTCCGGGACCGGGCACTACAATGAGCAGTTCTTC
TRBD1 | TRBJ1-5 | TRBV5-6 | - | CASSKGQGGSIPHF | TGTGCCAGCAGCAAGGGACAGGGGGGATCTATTCCGCATTTT
TRBD2 | TRBJ2-1 | TRBV7-8 | - | CASSPGLASGNEQFF | TGTGCCAGCAGCCCGGGACTAGCGTCTGGAAATGAGCAGTTCTTC
- | TRBJ1-5 | TRBV19 | - | CASSIVRVGQPQHF | TGTGCCAGTAGTATAGTAAGGGTAGGTCAGCCCCAGCATTTT
- | TRBJ2-3 | TRBV14 | - | CASSPSFLQTDTQYF | TGTGCCAGCAGCCCCTCCTTCTTACAAACAGATACGCAGTATTTT
TRBD1 | TRBJ1-5 | TRBV19 | - | CASSYWTGKGNQPQHF | TGTGCCAGTAGCTACTGGACAGGGAAAGGCAATCAGCCCCAGCATTTT
- | TRBJ1-6 | TRBV18 | - | CASSPQARSNNSPLHF | TGTGCCAGCTCACCTCAGGCCCGCTCTAATAATTCACCCCTCCACTTT
- | TRBJ2-5 | TRBV5-1 | - | CASSSAGDWGQETQYF | TGCGCCAGCAGCTCCGCAGGGGATTGGGGTCAAGAGACCCAGTACTTC
- | TRBJ2-1 | TRBV7-7 | - | CASSLMGTGSSYNEQFF | TGTGCCAGCAGCTTAATGGGTACCGGGAGCTCCTACAATGAGCAGTTCTTC
TRBD1 | TRBJ1-1 | TRBV15 | - | CATSDGTGGTEAFF | TGTGCCACTAGCGATGGGACAGGGGGCACTGAAGCTTTCTTT
- | TRBJ2-7 | TRBV3-1/TRBV3-2 | - | CASSPGLLYEQYF | TGTGCCAGCAGCCCCGGACTATTATACGAGCAGTACTTC
- | TRBJ1-1 | TRBV27 | - | CASSLNWNTEAFF | TGTGCCAGCAGCCTGAATTGGAACACTGAAGCTTTCTTT
TRBD2 | TRBJ2-7 | TRBV6-5 | few | CASSPVGTRIYEQYF | TGTGCCAGCAGCCCCGTGGGGACTAGAATCTACGAGCAGTACTTC